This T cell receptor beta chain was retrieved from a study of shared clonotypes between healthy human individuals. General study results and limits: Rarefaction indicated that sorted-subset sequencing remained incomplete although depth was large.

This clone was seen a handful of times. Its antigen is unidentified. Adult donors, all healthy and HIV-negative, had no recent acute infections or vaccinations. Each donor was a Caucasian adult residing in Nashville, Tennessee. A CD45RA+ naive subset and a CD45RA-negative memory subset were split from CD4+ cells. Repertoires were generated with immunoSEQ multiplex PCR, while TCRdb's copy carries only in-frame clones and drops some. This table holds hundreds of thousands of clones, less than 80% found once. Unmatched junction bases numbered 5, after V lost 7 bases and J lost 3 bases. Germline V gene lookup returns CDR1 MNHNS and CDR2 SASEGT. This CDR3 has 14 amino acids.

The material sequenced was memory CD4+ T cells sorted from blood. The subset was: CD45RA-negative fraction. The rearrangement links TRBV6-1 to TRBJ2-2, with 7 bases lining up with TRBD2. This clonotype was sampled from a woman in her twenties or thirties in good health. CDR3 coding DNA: TGTGCCAGCAACTCGGGAGGCGACACCGGGGAGCTGTTTTTT. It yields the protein CASNSGGDTGELFF.